This T cell receptor beta chain was identified in a study of T cells after yellow fever vaccination. Study-wide context: The SMART-Seq v4 Ultra Low Input method served to prepare the low-cell-number fractions.

About this clonotype: Antigen: not known.

TCRdb fed the 5' RACE reads into MiXCR, producing one record per CDR3 protein. The sample shows hundreds of thousands of distinct CDR3 sequences, roughly an eighth of them seen only once. Germline trimming cut 4 bases from V and 8 bases from J; bases unmatched to any gene: 13. The CDR3 extends over 16 amino acids. The study's findings and limits: Overall, a small share of clonotypes was seen in both CD4 and CD8 compartments. Clones from primary vaccination mostly reappeared after the booster (less than 98% CD4, around 90% CD8). Contamination by abundant bulk-population clonotypes could be present in FACS-sorted repertoires.

J is TRBJ2-1 and V is TRBV12-3 or TRBV12-4; TRBD1 matches 8 bases. The input for sequencing was PBMCs, taken on the day of the yellow fever booster vaccination. The clonotype originates from a man aged 25 to 40 who received the YFV17D yellow fever vaccine. Here the CDR3 reads CASSSLGQGISDEQFF. The CDR3 region has the DNA TGTGCCAGCAGTTCGCTTGGACAGGGTATATCCGATGAGCAGTTCTTC.